Given below is one T cell receptor (beta chain) in context. What it recognizes is unknown. This sample was included in a study of cytomegalovirus exposure and HLA in healthy donors. Regarding the study as a whole: When a later analysis compared HLA-associated TCR beta chains with equally common others, the HLA-associated chains turned out to be more clonally expanded and to have lower generation probabilities. Cytomegalovirus association was assigned to more than 150 TCR beta chains.

Use of 60 Vbeta and 13 Jbeta primers characterized the PCR. The assay was immunoSEQ multiplex PCR, and TCRdb's table has in-frame clones only and misses some. The table lists approximately 280,000 clones, 85% to 90% of them singletons. The CDR3 is 17 amino acids. Germline CDR1 and CDR2: MNHNS and SASEGT. V lost 0 bases and J lost 1, with 14 bases in between. The rearrangement joins TRBV6-1 to TRBJ2-3, with D possibly TRBD2 on 6 matching bases. This TCR came from a woman aged 18-35 years in good health and CMV-seronegative. Sequences were obtained from PBMCs. In DNA, the CDR3 is TGTGCCAGCAGTGAAGCAGATTTCGGAGGGGGCACAGATACGCAGTATTTT. Translating gives CASSEADFGGGTDTQYF.